A selection of T cell receptor beta chains follows, all from one sample in a study of T cell changes during pregnancy in multiple sclerosis. Generated by immunoSEQ multiplex PCR, the TCRdb table keeps only in-frame clones and is missing some. The sample lists around 57,000 clones; roughly nine tenths were seen once. Sequenced here: peripheral blood, sampled in the third trimester of pregnancy. The source is a female donor in good health, enrolled as a control in a pregnancy study. The CDR3 runs from the conserved cysteine through the conserved F or W.

V gene,CDR3 protein
TRBV7-8,CASSSGTGLSNQPQHF
TRBV5-6,CASSLTGLRAFF
TRBV5-6,CASSLVQGNYGYTF
TRBV6-1,CASSEPGSRRETQYF
TRBV5-1,CASSRDWSSGNTIYF
TRBV5-1,CASSLLAGTDTQYF
TRBV7-2,CASSSREVHGYTF
TRBV9,CASSAGHIYGYTF
TRBV28,CATGTGVWAYGYTF
TRBV5-1,CASSPGGTSNTGELFF
TRBV6-1,CASRELGLDGYTF
TRBV7-8,CASSDPGQGTYEQYF
TRBV13,CASSPRGAGGTKNIQYF
TRBV11-3,CASSLGASTGELFF
TRBV15,CATSPGQLSYNEQFF
TRBV9,CASSASVGGYEQYF
TRBV27,CASSPRGRWYGYTF
TRBV11-2,CASSFRPLQGFQDTQYF
TRBV4-2,CASSRETSGSADTQYF
TRBV7-2,CATKRDFSEKLFF
TRBV7-9,CASSLRQGLNTGELFF
TRBV30,CAWSTRTLGYGYTF
TRBV6-5,CASSYSSLDTQYF
TRBV6-1,CASSEAWGGLDTEAFF
TRBV6-5,CASSYSGTGVETQYF
TRBV5-4,CASSLVGGGGYEQYF
TRBV19,CASMVDRGAGELFF
TRBV10-3,CAISQRQGANEQFF
TRBV9,CASSVRTDYYGYTF
TRBV5-6,CASSSPTGNNSPLHF
TRBV6-1,CASSEVWDRGTYEQYF
TRBV18,CASSLLRGVVGYTF
TRBV7-9,CASSADLGGDEQFF
TRBV19,CASSRLMDTGELFF
TRBV15,CATSRADGWPGNEQFF